Listed below are T cell receptor beta chains from one sample, sequenced in a study of siplizumab effects on memory and regulatory T cells. Here immunoSEQ multiplex PCR was the method, and the copy in TCRdb shows in-frame clones only, minus some. There are tens of thousands of clones in the sample; 83% occur only once, and approximately 4% lies in the top ten. The sample consisted of memory CD4+ T cells sorted from blood. The receptor set was obtained from a human donor in good health. CDR3s include the opening cysteine and the closing phenylalanine or tryptophan. A D gene is named only where the DNA matches it firmly. For some rows the clone size is stated as once, few or many, or as a class when expanded; others skip it.

v_call: TRBV6-1
clone_size: .
j_call: TRBJ1-5
d_call: .
cdr3_aa: CASSESGWNQPQHF
cdr3_nt: TGTGCCAGCAGTGAGTCAGGTTGGAATCAGCCCCAGCATTTT

v_call: TRBV2
clone_size: .
j_call: TRBJ2-7
d_call: .
cdr3_aa: CASSEQSYEQYF
cdr3_nt: TGTGCCAGCAGTGAGCAATCCTACGAGCAGTACTTC

v_call: TRBV18
clone_size: .
j_call: TRBJ2-2
d_call: .
cdr3_aa: CASSPTSGQAGELFF
cdr3_nt: TGTGCCAGCTCACCAACTAGCGGACAGGCCGGGGAGCTGTTTTTT

v_call: TRBV6-6
clone_size: .
j_call: TRBJ1-1
d_call: .
cdr3_aa: CASQRGKYTEAFF
cdr3_nt: TGTGCCAGCCAAAGGGGGAAATACACTGAAGCTTTCTTT

v_call: TRBV10-3
clone_size: .
j_call: TRBJ1-5
d_call: .
cdr3_aa: CAISDRGHQPQHF
cdr3_nt: TGTGCCATCAGTGATCGGGGGCATCAGCCCCAGCATTTT

v_call: TRBV7-9
clone_size: .
j_call: TRBJ1-1
d_call: .
cdr3_aa: CASSFGGYDTEAFF
cdr3_nt: TGTGCCAGCAGCTTCGGGGGATACGACACTGAAGCTTTCTTT

v_call: TRBV18
clone_size: .
j_call: TRBJ2-3
d_call: TRBD2
cdr3_aa: CASSPSGRGTDTQYF
cdr3_nt: TGTGCCAGCTCACCTAGCGGGCGGGGCACAGATACGCAGTATTTT

v_call: TRBV5-6
clone_size: .
j_call: TRBJ1-5
d_call: TRBD1
cdr3_aa: CASSVTGVSNQPQHF
cdr3_nt: TGTGCCAGCAGCGTGACAGGGGTTAGCAATCAGCCCCAGCATTTT

v_call: TRBV13
clone_size: .
j_call: TRBJ2-3
d_call: .
cdr3_aa: CASSLRGADTQYF
cdr3_nt: TGTGCCAGCAGCTTAAGGGGGGCAGATACGCAGTATTTT

v_call: TRBV19
clone_size: .
j_call: TRBJ2-5
d_call: TRBD1
cdr3_aa: CASSQGQGVSQTQYF
cdr3_nt: TGTGCCAGTAGCCAAGGACAGGGAGTATCTCAGACCCAGTACTTC

v_call: TRBV5-1
clone_size: .
j_call: TRBJ2-5
d_call: .
cdr3_aa: CASSLGFSQETQYF
cdr3_nt: TGCGCCAGCAGCTTGGGGTTTTCCCAAGAGACCCAGTACTTC

v_call: TRBV6-5
clone_size: .
j_call: TRBJ2-1
d_call: TRBD1
cdr3_aa: CASKTGPTYNEQFF
cdr3_nt: TGTGCCAGCAAGACAGGGCCCACCTACAATGAGCAGTTCTTC

v_call: TRBV19
clone_size: .
j_call: TRBJ2-7
d_call: .
cdr3_aa: CASSRLGEQYF
cdr3_nt: TGTGCCAGTAGCCGCCTGGGGGAGCAGTACTTC

v_call: TRBV7-2
clone_size: once
j_call: TRBJ2-6
d_call: .
cdr3_aa: CASSLEGSSGANVLTF
cdr3_nt: TGTGCCAGCAGCTTAGAAGGGAGCTCTGGGGCCAACGTCCTGACTTTC

v_call: TRBV30
clone_size: .
j_call: TRBJ1-5
d_call: .
cdr3_aa: CAWSLGEGQPQHF
cdr3_nt: TGTGCCTGGAGTCTTGGGGAGGGGCAGCCCCAGCATTTT

v_call: TRBV6-6
clone_size: .
j_call: TRBJ1-3
d_call: TRBD1
cdr3_aa: CASSNRQGAGNTIYF
cdr3_nt: TGTGCCAGCAGTAATCGACAGGGGGCAGGAAACACCATATATTTT

v_call: TRBV5-4
clone_size: .
j_call: TRBJ1-2
d_call: .
cdr3_aa: CASSPPNVGLYGYTF
cdr3_nt: TGTGCCAGCAGTCCTCCGAACGTTGGACTTTATGGCTACACCTTC

v_call: TRBV19
clone_size: .
j_call: TRBJ1-3
d_call: .
cdr3_aa: CASSISGTGNTIYF
cdr3_nt: TGTGCCAGTAGTATTAGTGGAACTGGAAACACCATATATTTT

v_call: TRBV2
clone_size: .
j_call: TRBJ2-3
d_call: .
cdr3_aa: CATGYSFSDTQYF
cdr3_nt: TGTGCCACCGGATACTCGTTCTCAGATACGCAGTATTTT

v_call: TRBV30
clone_size: .
j_call: TRBJ2-1
d_call: .
cdr3_aa: CAWSVGGEQFF
cdr3_nt: TGTGCCTGGAGCGTCGGGGGAGAGCAGTTCTTC

v_call: TRBV7-9
clone_size: .
j_call: TRBJ2-1
d_call: .
cdr3_aa: CASDSYNEQFF
cdr3_nt: TGTGCCAGCGACAGTTACAATGAGCAGTTCTTC

v_call: TRBV6-6
clone_size: .
j_call: TRBJ2-7
d_call: .
cdr3_aa: CASSYPPGGEQYF
cdr3_nt: TGTGCCAGCAGTTACCCCCCCGGAGGGGAGCAGTACTTC

v_call: TRBV18
clone_size: .
j_call: TRBJ1-1
d_call: TRBD1
cdr3_aa: CASSITGQGASEAFF
cdr3_nt: TGTGCCAGCTCCATAACGGGACAGGGGGCCTCTGAAGCTTTCTTT

v_call: TRBV29-1
clone_size: .
j_call: TRBJ2-2
d_call: .
cdr3_aa: CSVSTPNTGELFF
cdr3_nt: TGCAGCGTTAGCACACCTAACACCGGGGAGCTGTTTTTT

v_call: TRBV16
clone_size: .
j_call: TRBJ1-2
d_call: TRBD1
cdr3_aa: CASSHERDRAYYGYTF
cdr3_nt: TGTGCCAGCAGCCACGAAAGGGACAGGGCGTACTATGGCTACACCTTC

v_call: TRBV29-1
clone_size: .
j_call: TRBJ2-7
d_call: TRBD2
cdr3_aa: CSVLAGGYEQYF
cdr3_nt: TGCAGCGTCTTAGCGGGAGGCTACGAGCAGTACTTC

v_call: TRBV7-9
clone_size: .
j_call: TRBJ1-6
d_call: .
cdr3_aa: CASSLRSGGDSPLHF
cdr3_nt: TGTGCCAGCAGCTTAAGATCCGGGGGCGATTCACCCCTCCACTTT

v_call: TRBV14
clone_size: .
j_call: TRBJ2-2
d_call: .
cdr3_aa: CASSQDSTTGLAGELFF
cdr3_nt: TGTGCCAGCAGCCAAGATAGTACCACGGGGCTGGCCGGGGAGCTGTTTTTT

v_call: TRBV5-1
clone_size: .
j_call: TRBJ2-5
d_call: TRBD2
cdr3_aa: CASSLNSGGYQETQYF
cdr3_nt: TGCGCCAGCAGCTTGAATAGCGGGGGATACCAAGAGACCCAGTACTTC

v_call: TRBV7-2
clone_size: .
j_call: TRBJ1-1
d_call: TRBD1
cdr3_aa: CASSRDRNTEAFF
cdr3_nt: TGTGCCAGCAGCCGGGACAGGAACACTGAAGCTTTCTTT